The 18 T cell receptor beta chains below all came from one sample that was sequenced in a study of T cell changes during pregnancy in multiple sclerosis. Assay used: immunoSEQ multiplex PCR; TCRdb lists only in-frame clones, some missing. The sample holds approximately 46,000 clones, about 91% seen once. This material consisted of CD8+ T cells from peripheral blood mononuclear cells, taken in the second trimester of pregnancy. These receptors originate from a female donor with multiple sclerosis, enrolled in a pregnancy study.

CDR3 protein: CASSPLAGGPGGELFF. The CDR3 DNA sequence: TGTGCCAGCAGTCCGCTAGCGGGGGGGCCGGGCGGGGAGCTGTTTTTT. V and J are TRBV27 and TRBJ2-2; 12 bases agree with TRBD2. The CDR3 length is 16 residues. Germline V gene lookup returns CDR1 MNHEY and CDR2 SMNVEV (reference sequence). With 5 bases clipped from V and 7 bases from J, the junction kept 8 bases outside the gene matches.

This chain links TRBV7-8 with TRBJ2-7; 10 nucleotides line up with TRBD2. CDR1 and CDR2 from the germline V gene are SGHVS and FQNEAQ. The V and J ends lost 3 bases and 0 bases, in that order; junction bases with no gene match: 8. The CDR3 is 17 amino acids. The DNA for the CDR3 is TGTGCCAGCAGCTTGGTAGCGGGGGGACCCCTCTCCTACGAGCAGTACTTC. The encoded protein is CASSLVAGGPLSYEQYF.

The chain carries TRBV19 and TRBJ1-2, with no clear D. Germline CDR1 LNHDA, CDR2 SQIVND (reference sequence). Trimming took 9 bases from V and 1 from J, leaving 6 bases between them. The CDR3 loop spans 11 amino acids. The CDR3 DNA reads TGTGCCAGCTCCGGTAACTATGGCTACACCTTC. It yields the protein CASSGNYGYTF.

This rearrangement joins TRBV9 to TRBJ2-3; TRBD1 aligns across 12 bases. The CDR3 covers 14 residues. CDR1 and CDR2 from the germline V gene are SGDLS and YYNGEE. Germline trimming cut 7 bases from V and 4 bases from J; bases unmatched to any gene: 4. The CDR3 DNA follows: TGTGCCAGCGGGACAGGGGGCGCAGCAGATACGCAGTATTTT. Amino acids: CASGTGGAADTQYF. Looking up the rest from reference TRBV9 and TRBJ2-3 gives the full variable domain: DSGVTQTPKHLITATGQRVTLRCSPRSGDLSVYWYQQSLDQGLQFLIQYYNGEERAKGNILERFSAQQFPDLHSELNLSSLELGDSALYFCASGTGGAADTQYFGPGTRLTVL.

V and J are TRBV9 and TRBJ1-1; 9 bases fit TRBD1. V gave up 0 bases and J gave up 1 base; unmatched junction bases: 7. The CDR3 totals 17 residues. Germline V lookup: CDR1 SGDLS, CDR2 YYNGEE. The CDR3 DNA sequence: TGTGCCAGCAGCGTAGTTCCGGGACAGGGCAGGAACACTGAAGCTTTCTTT. It translates to CASSVVPGQGRNTEAFF.

The chain couples TRBV7-9 to TRBJ1-1, with TRBD1 identical over 8 bases. Germline CDR1 and CDR2: SEHNR and FQNEAQ (reference sequence). V dropped 5 bases and J dropped 11; count of bases not matched to a gene: 10. The CDR3 is 13 amino acids. The CDR3 reads CASSVEQGAQAFF. The CDR3 region has the DNA TGTGCCAGCAGCGTTGAGCAGGGGGCGCAGGCTTTCTTT.

The chain is built from TRBV11-2 and TRBJ2-7, with TRBD2 matching over 7 bases. Germline CDR1 SGHAT, CDR2 FQNNGV. V was pared by 5 bases and J by 7 bases, with 2 bases of the junction left unmatched. The CDR3 sequence is 11 residues long. The CDR3 spells CASSHGGEQYF. DNA of the CDR3: TGTGCCAGCAGCCACGGGGGGGAGCAGTACTTC.

The chain recombines TRBV27 with TRBJ1-5, with 7 nucleotides matching TRBD1. Germline trimming cut 6 bases from V and 2 bases from J; bases unmatched to any gene: 4. The V gene's germline CDR1 is MNHEY and CDR2 SMNVEV (reference sequence). The CDR3 totals 14 residues. The CDR3 DNA follows: TGTGCCAGCAGCTACACAGGGGGCAATCAGCCCCAGCATTTT. This encodes CASSYTGGNQPQHF.

V gene TRBV5-1 combines with J gene TRBJ2-1, with 10 bases fitting TRBD2. The CDR3 has 15 residues. After removal of 1 base from V and 4 bases from J, the junction contained 2 bases not matched to a gene. From germline, CDR1 is SGHRS and CDR2 YFSETQ. In DNA, the CDR3 is TGCGCCAGCAGCTTGACTAGCGGGGAGTACAATGAGCAGTTCTTC. It is translated as CASSLTSGEYNEQFF. Based on the CDR3 plus reference TRBV5-1 and TRBJ2-1, the full variable domain is KAGVTQTPRYLIKTRGQQVTLSCSPISGHRSVSWYQQTPGQGLQFLFEYFSETQRNKGNFPGRFSGRQFSNSRSEMNVSTLELGDSALYLCASSLTSGEYNEQFFGPGTRLTVL.

V is TRBV6-5 and J is TRBJ2-3, with D perhaps matching TRBD1 (6 bases). The CDR3 has 15 residues. Trimming took 6 bases from V and 2 from J, leaving 15 bases between them. In germline, CDR1 is MNHEY, CDR2 SVGAGI. The CDR3 sequence is CASRGTQGFTDTQYF. The CDR3 nucleotides are TGTGCCAGCAGGGGAACACAGGGTTTCACAGATACGCAGTATTTT.

V and J are TRBV7-6 and TRBJ2-7; 9 positions agree with TRBD1. After removal of 6 bases from V and 3 bases from J, the junction contained 6 bases not matched to a gene. Germline values: CDR1 SGHVS, CDR2 FNYEAQ. The CDR3 is 14 residues long. Written as DNA, the CDR3 is TGTGCCAGCAGTTGGGACAGGGAGGACTACGAGCAGTACTTC. It specifies CASSWDREDYEQYF.

The rearrangement joins TRBV5-1 to TRBJ2-2; D possibly corresponds to TRBD2 (6 bases). Looked up from germline, CDR1 is SGHRS and CDR2 is YFSETQ. V was shortened by 6 bases and J by 5 bases, with 8 bases between the two germline ends. The CDR3 covers 12 residues. The CDR3 DNA follows: TGCGCCAGCACCCGGGGGACCGGGGAGCTGTTTTTT. Its translation is CASTRGTGELFF.

The chain carries TRBV18 and TRBJ1-2; D unresolved. The length of the CDR3 is 14 residues. Germline CDR1 is KGHSH and CDR2 is LQKENI. V dropped 3 bases and J dropped 4 bases, with 12 bases sitting between them. CDR3 loop: CASSPRENSYGYTF. DNA for the CDR3: TGTGCCAGCTCACCTAGGGAGAATTCCTATGGCTACACCTTC. The full variable domain, completed using reference TRBV18 and TRBJ1-2, is NAGVMQNPRHLVRRRGQEARLRCSPMKGHSHVYWYRQLPEEGLKFMVYLQKENIIDESGMPKERFSAEFPKEGPSILRIQQVVRGDSAAYFCASSPRENSYGYTFGSGTRLTVV.

This chain links TRBV19 with TRBJ1-5; no clear D gene. Germline V gene lookup returns CDR1 LNHDA and CDR2 SQIVND (reference sequence). V lost 3 bases and J lost 3, with 12 bases in between. The CDR3 sequence is 15 residues long. Here the CDR3 reads CASSIFSGPNQPQHF. CDR3 coding DNA: TGTGCCAGTAGTATTTTTAGTGGGCCCAATCAGCCCCAGCATTTT.

CDR3 sequence reads: CASSYPYTGELFF. For the CDR3, the DNA is TGTGCCAGCAGTTACCCCTACACCGGGGAGCTGTTTTTT. The chain employs TRBV6-6 and TRBJ2-2; unclear D gene. V was pared by 2 bases and J by 3 bases, with 4 bases between. CDR1 and CDR2 from the germline V gene are MNHNY and SVGAGI (reference sequence). The CDR3 contains 13 residues.

The V gene is TRBV4-1, the J gene TRBJ2-7; D is perhaps TRBD2 (5 bases). Germline V gene lookup returns CDR1 MGHRA and CDR2 YSYEKL. The CDR3 has 12 residues. Trimming took off 5 bases at V and 6 bases at J, with 11 bases between the two ends. Here the CDR3 reads CASSGSGSEQYF. The CDR3 DNA reads as TGCGCCAGCAGCGGATCGGGGAGCGAGCAGTACTTC.

The chain joins TRBV11-2 to TRBJ2-7; TRBD1 might be the D (5 bases). Trimming removed 7 bases from V and 0 bases from J, with 13 bases in between. CDR1 is SGHAT, CDR2 FQNNGV, per germline. This CDR3 is built from 14 residues. The CDR3 DNA follows: TGTGCCAGCACCCTTAGCACAGGCTCCTACGAGCAGTACTTC. Residues: CASTLSTGSYEQYF.

This clone was detected a few times. The genes are TRBV30 and TRBJ1-1, with TRBD1 matching over 8 bases. Germline V gives CDR1 GTSNPN, CDR2 SVGIG (reference sequence). Trimming cost V 3 bases and J 3 bases; bases outside gene matches: 0. The CDR3 is 12 amino acids. CDR3 region: CAWRTGDTEAFF. The CDR3 region has the DNA TGTGCCTGGAGGACAGGGGACACTGAAGCTTTCTTT.